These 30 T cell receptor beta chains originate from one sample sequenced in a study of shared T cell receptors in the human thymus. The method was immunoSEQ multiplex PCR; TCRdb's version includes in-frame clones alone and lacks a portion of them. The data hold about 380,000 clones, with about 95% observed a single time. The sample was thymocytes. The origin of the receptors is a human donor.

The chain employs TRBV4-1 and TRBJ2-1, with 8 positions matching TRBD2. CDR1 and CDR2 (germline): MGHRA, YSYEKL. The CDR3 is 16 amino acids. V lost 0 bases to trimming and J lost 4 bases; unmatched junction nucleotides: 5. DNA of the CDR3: TGCGCCAGCAGCCAAGAGAGCGGGAGAGGGTACAATGAGCAGTTCTTC. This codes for CASSQESGRGYNEQFF.

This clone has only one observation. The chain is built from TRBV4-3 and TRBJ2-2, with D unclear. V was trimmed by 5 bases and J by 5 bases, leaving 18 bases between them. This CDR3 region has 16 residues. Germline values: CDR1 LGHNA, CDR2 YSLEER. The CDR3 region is CASSAYLGGTTGELFF. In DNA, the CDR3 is TGCGCCAGCAGCGCCTATTTAGGTGGAACTACCGGGGAGCTGTTTTTT.

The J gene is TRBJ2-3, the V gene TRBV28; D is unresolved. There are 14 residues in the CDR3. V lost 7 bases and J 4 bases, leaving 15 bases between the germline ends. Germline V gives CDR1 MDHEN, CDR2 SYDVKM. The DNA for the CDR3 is TGTGCCAGCACCACACTCCGTGCGGCAGATACGCAGTATTTT. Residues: CASTTLRAADTQYF.

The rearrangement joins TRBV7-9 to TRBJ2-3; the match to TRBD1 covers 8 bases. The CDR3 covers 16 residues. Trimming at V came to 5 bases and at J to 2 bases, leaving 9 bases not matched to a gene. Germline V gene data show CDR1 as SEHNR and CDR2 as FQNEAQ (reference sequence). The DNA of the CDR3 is TGTGCCAGCAGCGAGCGGACAGGGCCCCACACAGATACGCAGTATTTT. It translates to CASSERTGPHTDTQYF.

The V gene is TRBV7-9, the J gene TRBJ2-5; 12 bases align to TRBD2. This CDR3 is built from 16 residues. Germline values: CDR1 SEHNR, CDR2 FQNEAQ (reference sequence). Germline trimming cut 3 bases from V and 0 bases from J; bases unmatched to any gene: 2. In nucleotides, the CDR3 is TGTGCCAGCAGCTTCTGGACTAGCGGGGACCAAGAGACCCAGTACTTC. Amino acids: CASSFWTSGDQETQYF.

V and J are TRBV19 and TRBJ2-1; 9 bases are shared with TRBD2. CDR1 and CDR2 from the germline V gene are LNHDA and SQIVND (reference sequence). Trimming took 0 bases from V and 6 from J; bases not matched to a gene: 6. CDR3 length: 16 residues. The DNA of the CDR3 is TGTGCCAGTAGTATAGAGGGCGGGAGGGCCATCAATGAGCAGTTCTTC. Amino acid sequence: CASSIEGGRAINEQFF.

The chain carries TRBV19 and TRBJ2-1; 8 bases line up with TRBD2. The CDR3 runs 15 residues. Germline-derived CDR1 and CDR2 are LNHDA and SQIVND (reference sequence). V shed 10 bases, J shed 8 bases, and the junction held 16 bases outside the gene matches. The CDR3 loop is CATCRTSRRGHEQFF. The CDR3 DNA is TGTGCCACCTGCCGGACTAGCAGGAGGGGCCATGAGCAGTTCTTC. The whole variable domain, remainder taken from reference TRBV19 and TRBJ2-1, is DGGITQSPKYLFRKEGQNVTLSCEQNLNHDAMYWYRQDPGQGLRLIYYSQIVNDFQKGDIAEGYSVSREKKESFPLTVTSAQKNPTAFYLCATCRTSRRGHEQFFGPGTRLTVL.

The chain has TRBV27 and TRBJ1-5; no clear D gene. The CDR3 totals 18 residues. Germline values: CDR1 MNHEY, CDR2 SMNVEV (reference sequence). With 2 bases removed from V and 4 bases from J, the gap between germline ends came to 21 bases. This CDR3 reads CASSLRYGSSKRNQPQHF. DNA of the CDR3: TGTGCCAGCAGTTTAAGGTACGGCAGCTCGAAAAGGAATCAGCCCCAGCATTTT.

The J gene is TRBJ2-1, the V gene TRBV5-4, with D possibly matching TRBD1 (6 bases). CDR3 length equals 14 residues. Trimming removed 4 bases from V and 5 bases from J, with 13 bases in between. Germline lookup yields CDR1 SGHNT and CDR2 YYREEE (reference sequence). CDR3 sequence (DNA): TGTGCCAGCAGCCCGCCCCCAGGGGACAATGAGCAGTTCTTC. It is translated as CASSPPPGDNEQFF.

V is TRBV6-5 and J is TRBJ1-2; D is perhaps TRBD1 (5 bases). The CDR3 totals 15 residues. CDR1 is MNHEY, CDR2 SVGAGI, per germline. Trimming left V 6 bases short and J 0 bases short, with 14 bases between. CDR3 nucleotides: TGTGCCAGCAGGGGAGCAGGGCTAACTAACTATGGCTACACCTTC. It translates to CASRGAGLTNYGYTF.

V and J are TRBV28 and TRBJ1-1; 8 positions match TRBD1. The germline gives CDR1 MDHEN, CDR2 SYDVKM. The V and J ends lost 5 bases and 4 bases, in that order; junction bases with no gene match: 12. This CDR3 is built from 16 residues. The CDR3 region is CASSHGVGQGATEAFF. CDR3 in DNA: TGTGCCAGCAGTCATGGGGTGGGCCAGGGGGCCACTGAAGCTTTCTTT.

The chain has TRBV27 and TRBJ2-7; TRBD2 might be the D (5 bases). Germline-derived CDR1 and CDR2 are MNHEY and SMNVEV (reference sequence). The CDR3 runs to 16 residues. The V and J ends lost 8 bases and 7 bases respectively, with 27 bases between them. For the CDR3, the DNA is TGTGCCAGCTGCACGATACGGGATTCCCTACCGAGGGAGCAGTACTTC. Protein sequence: CASCTIRDSLPREQYF.

For the CDR3, the DNA is TGTGCCAGCCTGGGACAGGGGACTTCAGCTTTCTTT. This encodes CASLGQGTSAFF. The genes are TRBV2 and TRBJ1-1; TRBD1 matches 10 bases. V was pared by 8 bases and J by 10 bases, with 7 bases of the junction left unmatched. The germline V gene has CDR1 SNHLY and CDR2 FYNNEI. The CDR3 length is 12 residues.

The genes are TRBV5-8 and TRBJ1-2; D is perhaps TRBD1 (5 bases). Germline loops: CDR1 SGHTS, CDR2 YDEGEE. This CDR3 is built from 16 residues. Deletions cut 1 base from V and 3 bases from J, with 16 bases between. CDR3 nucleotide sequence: TGTGCCAGCAGCTTGTATGGGATTCTGGGACACTATGGCTACACCTTC. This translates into CASSLYGILGHYGYTF.

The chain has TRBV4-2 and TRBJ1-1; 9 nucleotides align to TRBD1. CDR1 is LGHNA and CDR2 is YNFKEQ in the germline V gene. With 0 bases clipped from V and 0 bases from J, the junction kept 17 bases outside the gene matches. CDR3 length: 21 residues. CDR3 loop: CASSQDGKRTGGFLLNTEAFF. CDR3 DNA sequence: TGTGCCAGCAGCCAAGACGGAAAGAGAACAGGGGGCTTCCTTTTGAACACTGAAGCTTTCTTT.

The CDR3: CASSVASGTPYNEQFF. The CDR3 coding sequence is TGCGCCAGCAGTGTTGCTAGCGGGACACCCTACAATGAGCAGTTCTTC. The genes are TRBV10-1 and TRBJ2-1; 9 bases are a match to TRBD2. J gave up 2 bases and V 4 bases, and 6 bases lay outside the gene matches. CDR1 and CDR2 from the germline V gene are WNHNN and SYGVQD (reference sequence). The CDR3 is 16 residues long.

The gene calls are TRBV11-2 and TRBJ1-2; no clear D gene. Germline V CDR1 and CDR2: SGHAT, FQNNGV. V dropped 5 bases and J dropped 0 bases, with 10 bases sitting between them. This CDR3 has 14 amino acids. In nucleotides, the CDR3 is TGTGCCAGCAGCCTCGAGCCCACTAACTATGGCTACACCTTC. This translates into CASSLEPTNYGYTF. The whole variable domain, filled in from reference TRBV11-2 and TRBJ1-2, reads EAGVAQSPRYKIIEKRQSVAFWCNPISGHATLYWYQQILGQGPKLLIQFQNNGVVDDSQLPKDRFSAERLKGVDSTLKIQPAKLEDSAVYLCASSLEPTNYGYTFGSGTRLTVV.

For the CDR3, the DNA is TGTGCCACCAGCATACCTGTTGGTGTTTCGGACGAGCAGTACTTC. As protein: CATSIPVGVSDEQYF. The chain recombines TRBV15 with TRBJ2-7; D gene uncertain. Between the trimmed V and J ends, which lost 4 bases and 5 bases, there was a span of 18 bases. The CDR3 is 15 amino acids. Germline V gives CDR1 LNHNV, CDR2 YYDKDF (reference sequence).

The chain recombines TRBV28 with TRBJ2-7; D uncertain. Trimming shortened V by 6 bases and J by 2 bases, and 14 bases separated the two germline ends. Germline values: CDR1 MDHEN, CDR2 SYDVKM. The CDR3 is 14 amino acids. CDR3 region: CASSLQFQTYEQYF. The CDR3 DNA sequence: TGTGCCAGCAGCCTCCAGTTTCAGACCTACGAGCAGTACTTC.

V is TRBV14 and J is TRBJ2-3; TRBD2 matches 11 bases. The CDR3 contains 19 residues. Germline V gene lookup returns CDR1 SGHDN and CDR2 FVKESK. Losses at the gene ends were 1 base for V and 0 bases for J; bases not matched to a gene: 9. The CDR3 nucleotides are TGTGCCAGCAGCCAAGGCTCCCGACTAGCGGGGATTAGCACAGATACGCAGTATTTT. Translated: CASSQGSRLAGISTDTQYF. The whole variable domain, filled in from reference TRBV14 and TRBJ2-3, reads EAGVTQFPSHSVIEKGQTVTLRCDPISGHDNLYWYRRVMGKEIKFLLHFVKESKQDESGMPNNRFLAERTGGTYSTLKVQPAELEDSGVYFCASSQGSRLAGISTDTQYFGPGTRLTVL.

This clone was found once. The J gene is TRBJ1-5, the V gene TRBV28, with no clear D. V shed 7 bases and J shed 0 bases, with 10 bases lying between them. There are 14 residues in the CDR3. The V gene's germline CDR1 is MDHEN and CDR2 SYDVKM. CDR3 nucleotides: TGTGCCAGCAACCCACACTATAGCAATCAGCCCCAGCATTTT. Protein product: CASNPHYSNQPQHF.

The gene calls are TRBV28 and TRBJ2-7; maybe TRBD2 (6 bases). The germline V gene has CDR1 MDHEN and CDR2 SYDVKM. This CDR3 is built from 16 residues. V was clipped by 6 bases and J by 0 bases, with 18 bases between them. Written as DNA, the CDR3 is TGTGCCAGCAGCCCCCCGGGCGCGGGGAGCTCCTACGAGCAGTACTTC. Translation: CASSPPGAGSSYEQYF.

This chain's CDR3 is CASSLGTSGLTYNEQFF. The CDR3, as DNA: TGTGCCAGCAGTCTCGGGACTAGCGGGCTCACCTACAATGAGCAGTTCTTC. The chain recombines TRBV28 with TRBJ2-1; 12 bases line up with TRBD2. In germline, CDR1 is MDHEN, CDR2 SYDVKM. The V and J ends lost 5 bases and 2 bases, in that order; junction bases with no gene match: 7. CDR3 length: 17 amino acids.

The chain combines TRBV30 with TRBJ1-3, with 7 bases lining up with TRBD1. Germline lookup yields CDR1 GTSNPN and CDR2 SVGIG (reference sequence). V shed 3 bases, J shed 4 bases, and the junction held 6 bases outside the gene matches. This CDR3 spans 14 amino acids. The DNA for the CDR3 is TGTGCCTGGAGGACAGGGCATCTGGGAAACACCATATATTTT. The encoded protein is CAWRTGHLGNTIYF.

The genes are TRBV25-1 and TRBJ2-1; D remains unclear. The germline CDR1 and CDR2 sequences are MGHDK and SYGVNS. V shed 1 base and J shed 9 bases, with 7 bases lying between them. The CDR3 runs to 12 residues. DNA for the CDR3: TGTGCCAGCAGTGAATGGAAGGGTGAGCAGTTCTTC. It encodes CASSEWKGEQFF.

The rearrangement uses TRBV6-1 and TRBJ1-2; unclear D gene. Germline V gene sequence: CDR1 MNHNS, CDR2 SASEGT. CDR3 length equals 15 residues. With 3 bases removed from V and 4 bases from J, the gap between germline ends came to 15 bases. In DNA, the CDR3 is TGTGCCAGCAGTGAGGGTACGGCAGACCCCTATGGCTACACCTTC. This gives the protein CASSEGTADPYGYTF.

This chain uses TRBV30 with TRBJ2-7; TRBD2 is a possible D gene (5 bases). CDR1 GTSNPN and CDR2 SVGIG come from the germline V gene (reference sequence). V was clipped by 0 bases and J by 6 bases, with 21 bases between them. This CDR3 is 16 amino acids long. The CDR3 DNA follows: TGTGCCTGGAGTGTATATCTCCGGGAAGGTCCTGGCGAGCAGTACTTC. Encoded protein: CAWSVYLREGPGEQYF.

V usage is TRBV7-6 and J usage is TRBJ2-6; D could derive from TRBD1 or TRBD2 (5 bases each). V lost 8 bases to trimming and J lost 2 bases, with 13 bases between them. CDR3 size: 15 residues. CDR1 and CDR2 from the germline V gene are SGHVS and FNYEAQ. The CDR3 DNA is TGTGCCAGCGGGACCCTCGGGGCTGGGGCCAACGTCCTGACTTTC. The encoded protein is CASGTLGAGANVLTF.

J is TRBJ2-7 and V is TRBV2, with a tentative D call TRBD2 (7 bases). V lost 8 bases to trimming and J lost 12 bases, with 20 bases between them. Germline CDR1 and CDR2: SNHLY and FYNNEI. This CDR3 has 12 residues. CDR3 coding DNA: TGTGCCAGCTGCCACACGGAGGGGGGGAGGTACTTC. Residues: CASCHTEGGRYF.

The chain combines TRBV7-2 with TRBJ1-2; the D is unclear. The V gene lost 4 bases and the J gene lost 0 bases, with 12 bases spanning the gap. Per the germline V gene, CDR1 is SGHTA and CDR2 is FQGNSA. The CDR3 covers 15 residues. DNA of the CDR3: TGTGCCAGCAGCTACCCGGGAAAGGCTAACTATGGCTACACCTTC. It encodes CASSYPGKANYGYTF.